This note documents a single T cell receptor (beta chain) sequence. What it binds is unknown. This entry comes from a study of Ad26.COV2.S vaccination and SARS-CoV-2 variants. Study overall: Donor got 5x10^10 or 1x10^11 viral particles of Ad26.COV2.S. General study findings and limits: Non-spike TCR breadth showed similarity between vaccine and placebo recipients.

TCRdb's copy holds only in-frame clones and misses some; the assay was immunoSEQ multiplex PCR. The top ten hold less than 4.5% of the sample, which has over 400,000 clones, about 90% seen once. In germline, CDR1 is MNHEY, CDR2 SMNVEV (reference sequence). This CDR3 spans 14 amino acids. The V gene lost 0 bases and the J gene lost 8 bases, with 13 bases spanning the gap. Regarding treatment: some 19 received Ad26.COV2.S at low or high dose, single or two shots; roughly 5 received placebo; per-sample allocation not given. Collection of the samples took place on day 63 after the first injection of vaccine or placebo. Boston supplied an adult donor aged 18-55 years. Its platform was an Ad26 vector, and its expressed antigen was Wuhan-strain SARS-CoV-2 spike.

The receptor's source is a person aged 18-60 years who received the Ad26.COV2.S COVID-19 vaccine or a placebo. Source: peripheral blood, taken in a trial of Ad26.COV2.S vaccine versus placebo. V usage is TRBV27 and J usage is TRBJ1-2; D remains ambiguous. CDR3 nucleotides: TGTGCCAGCAGTTTATCCACAGTGGGAAAGGGCTACACCTTC. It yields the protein CASSLSTVGKGYTF.